This T cell receptor beta chain was recorded in a study of PD-1 blockade in classical Hodgkin lymphoma (TCRdb year 2020). Turning to the overall study: Nivolumab dosing was 3 mg/kg intravenously every 2 weeks, continuing until either disease progression or unacceptable toxicity. A peripheral blood immune signature of response to PD-1 blockade in classical Hodgkin lymphoma was defined using TCR beta sequencing and CyTOF. The full study reports these points: CD4+ but not CD8+ TCR diversity rose significantly by C4D1 (p=0.0027 vs p=0.16), most apparent in complete responders (p=0.02). The study was limited to a single clinical trial cohort, and causes of repertoire differences, possibly disease activity or prior therapy, remained undefined. Lower diversity was observed in patients in whom nivolumab was started less than 1 year after ASCT, and these patients were excluded from later analyses so that confounding by immune reconstitution would be avoided. Baseline diversity similar to that of newly diagnosed patients was observed in trial patients achieving complete response, whereas significantly lower diversity was observed in partial responders and progressors. Baseline TCR diversity was reported as lower in newly diagnosed patients than in healthy donors, and lower still in relapsed/refractory patients.

Genomic DNA was isolated using the Qiagen DNeasy kit from unsorted PBMCs as well as from negatively selected CD4+ and CD8+ fractions. Using primers that anneal to V and J segments, immunoSEQ multiplex PCR amplified the TCR beta CDR3 regions. Amplification bias was minimized using a synthetic immune receptor repertoire, and residual bias was removed computationally after sequencing. As for the original processing: Custom Python scripts were used to quantify repertoire diversity as the Shannon entropy index. Unsorted, CD4+ and CD8+ repertoires were analyzed separately, except in combined analyses where CD4+ and CD8+ sequences were merged in silico. Clonal expansion was defined as at least a 2-fold frequency increase after treatment relative to C1D1, with a pseudocount of 0.5 for undetected baseline clones. Clones with 0 or 1 copy at C1D1 were defined as singleton clones, while clones with 2 or more copies were defined as non-singleton clones. Clones expanded in unsorted samples were labelled as CD4+, CD8+ or unknown by matching protein sequences in sorted samples from the same patient. Diversity changes from C1D1 to C4D1 were tested in paired samples using Wilcoxon tests. The immuneACCESS repertoire file appears here via TCRdb, limited to in-frame rearrangements. These files lack a portion of the clones; in checked studies, under half of the deficit traces to unresolved V genes, and the cause of the others is not known. That table supplies the V and J calls and clone size; D and trimming were determined from the DNA. Within this sample are over 60,000 clones, with over 85% of them counted one time only. The ten most abundant clones make up approximately 8% of the sample.

Interpreted using the paper, the time point label stands for: cycle 4 day 1 (C4D1), after five to seven weeks of nivolumab. Relapse after autologous stem cell transplantation had occurred in all trial patients, and cohorts A, B and C were distinguished by prior brentuximab vedotin exposure. A total of around 60 patients with relapsed/refractory classical Hodgkin lymphoma made up the trial cohort, and each patient's best overall response was complete response, partial response or progressive disease. In the multi-cohort phase II CheckMate 205 trial, trial patients received single-agent nivolumab. An independent review committee assessed best overall response using the 2007 International Working Group response criteria. Trial PBMCs were collected immediately before nivolumab initiation (C1D1) and during therapy at cycle 2 day 1 and cycle 4 day 1. Peripheral blood was collected in 8 mL Vacutainer Cell Preparation Tubes, from which PBMCs were isolated by centrifugation and then cryopreserved.

In the case of this clone: There is no known antigen for this receptor. No base quality values were provided; no much bigger clone lies one nucleotide off.

The germline V gene sets CDR1 to SGHRS and CDR2 to YFSETQ. V has 3 bases trimmed and J has 3 bases trimmed; junction bases matching no gene number 8. The CDR3 spans 17 residues, from the cysteine through the phenylalanine. Only the CDR3 part of the read is kept: 51 bases, read in frame from the first base. The source material was peripheral blood mononuclear cells (PBMCs), sampled before the fourth cycle of nivolumab. This receptor was obtained from a human donor with classical Hodgkin lymphoma. In this chain, TRBV5-1 is recombined with TRBJ2-3; 12 central bases correspond to TRBD2. CDR3 loop: CASSWSGLAGTTDTQYF. In nucleotide form, the sequence is TGCGCCAGCAGCTGGAGTGGACTAGCGGGGACTACAGATACGCAGTATTTT.